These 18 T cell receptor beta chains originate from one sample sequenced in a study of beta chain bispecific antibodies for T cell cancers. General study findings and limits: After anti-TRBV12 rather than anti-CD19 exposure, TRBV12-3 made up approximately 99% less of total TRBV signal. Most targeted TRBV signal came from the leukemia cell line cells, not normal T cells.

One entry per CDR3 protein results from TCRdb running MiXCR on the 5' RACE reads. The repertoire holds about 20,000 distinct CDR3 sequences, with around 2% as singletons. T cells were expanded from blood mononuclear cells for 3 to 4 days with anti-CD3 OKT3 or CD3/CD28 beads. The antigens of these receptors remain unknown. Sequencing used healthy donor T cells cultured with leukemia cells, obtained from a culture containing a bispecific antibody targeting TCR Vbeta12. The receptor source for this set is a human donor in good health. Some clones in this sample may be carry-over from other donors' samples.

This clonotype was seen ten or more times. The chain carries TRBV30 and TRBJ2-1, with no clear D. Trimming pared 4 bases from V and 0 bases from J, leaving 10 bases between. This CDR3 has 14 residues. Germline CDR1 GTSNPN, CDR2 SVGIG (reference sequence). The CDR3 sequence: CAWKAPSSYNEQFF. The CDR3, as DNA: TGTGCCTGGAAGGCCCCGAGCTCCTACAATGAGCAGTTCTTC.

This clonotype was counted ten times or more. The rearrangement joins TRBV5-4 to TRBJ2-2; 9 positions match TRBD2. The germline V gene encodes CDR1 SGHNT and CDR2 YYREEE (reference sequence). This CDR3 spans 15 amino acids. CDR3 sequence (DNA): TGTGCGACGGAGCAGCGGGGGGCGAACACCGGGGAGCTGTTTTTT. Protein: CATEQRGANTGELFF.

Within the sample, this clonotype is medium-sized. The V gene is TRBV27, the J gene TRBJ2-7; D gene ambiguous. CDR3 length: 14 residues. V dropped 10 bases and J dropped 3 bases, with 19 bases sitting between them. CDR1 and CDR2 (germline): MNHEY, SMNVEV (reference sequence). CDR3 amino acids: CATQSRQGFYEQYF. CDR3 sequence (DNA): TGTGCCACCCAAAGCCGACAAGGGTTCTACGAGCAGTACTTC.

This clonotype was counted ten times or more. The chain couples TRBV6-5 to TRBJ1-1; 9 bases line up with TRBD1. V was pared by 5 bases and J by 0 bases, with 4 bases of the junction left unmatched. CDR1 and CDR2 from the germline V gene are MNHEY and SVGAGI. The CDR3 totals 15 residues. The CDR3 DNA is TGTGCCAGCAGTACCCGGGACAGGGTGAACACTGAAGCTTTCTTT. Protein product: CASSTRDRVNTEAFF.

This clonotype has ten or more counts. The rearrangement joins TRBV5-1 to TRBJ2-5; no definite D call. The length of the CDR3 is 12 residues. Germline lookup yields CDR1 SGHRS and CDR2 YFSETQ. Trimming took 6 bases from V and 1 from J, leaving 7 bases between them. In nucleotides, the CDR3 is TGCGCCAGCACGGCAGGCCAAGAGACCCAGTACTTC. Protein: CASTAGQETQYF.

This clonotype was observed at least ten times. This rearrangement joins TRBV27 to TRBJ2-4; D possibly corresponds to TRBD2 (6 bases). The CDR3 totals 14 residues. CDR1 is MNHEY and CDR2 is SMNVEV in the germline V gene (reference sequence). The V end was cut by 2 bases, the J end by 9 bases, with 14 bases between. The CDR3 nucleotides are TGTGCCAGCAGTTTACAATGGGACTCTACCATTCAGTACTTC. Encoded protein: CASSLQWDSTIQYF.

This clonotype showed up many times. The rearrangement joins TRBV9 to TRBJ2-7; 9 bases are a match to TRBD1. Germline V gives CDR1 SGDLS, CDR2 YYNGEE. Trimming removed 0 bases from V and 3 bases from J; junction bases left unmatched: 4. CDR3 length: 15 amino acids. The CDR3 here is CASSVDGTGRYEQYF. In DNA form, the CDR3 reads TGTGCCAGCAGCGTAGATGGGACAGGGCGCTACGAGCAGTACTTC.

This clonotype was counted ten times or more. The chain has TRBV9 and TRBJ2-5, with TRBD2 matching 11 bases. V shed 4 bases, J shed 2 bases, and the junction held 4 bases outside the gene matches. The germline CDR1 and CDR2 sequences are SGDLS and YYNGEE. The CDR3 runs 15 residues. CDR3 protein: CASSPSGGRQETQYF. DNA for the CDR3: TGTGCCAGCAGCCCTAGCGGGGGGAGGCAAGAGACCCAGTACTTC.

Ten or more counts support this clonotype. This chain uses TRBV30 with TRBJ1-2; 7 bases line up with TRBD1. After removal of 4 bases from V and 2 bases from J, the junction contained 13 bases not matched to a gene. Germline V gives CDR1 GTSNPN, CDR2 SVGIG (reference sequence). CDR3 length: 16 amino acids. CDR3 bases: TGTGCCTGGAAGGGGGGTGGACAGGTCTCGAACTATGGCTACACCTTC. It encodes CAWKGGGQVSNYGYTF.

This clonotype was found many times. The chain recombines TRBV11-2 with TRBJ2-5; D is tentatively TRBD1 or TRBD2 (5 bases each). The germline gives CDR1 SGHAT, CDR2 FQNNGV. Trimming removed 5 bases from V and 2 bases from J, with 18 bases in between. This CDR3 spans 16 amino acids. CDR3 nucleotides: TGTGCCAGCAGCCCCGCCAGGGACGCGGAGCAAGAGACCCAGTACTTC. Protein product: CASSPARDAEQETQYF.

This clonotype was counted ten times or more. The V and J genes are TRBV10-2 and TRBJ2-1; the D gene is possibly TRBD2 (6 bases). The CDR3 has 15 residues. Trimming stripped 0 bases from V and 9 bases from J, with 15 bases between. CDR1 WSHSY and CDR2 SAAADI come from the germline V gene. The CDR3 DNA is TGCGCCAGCAGTGAGTCGGGAGGCGGGGAGGCTGAGCAGTTCTTC. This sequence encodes CASSESGGGEAEQFF.

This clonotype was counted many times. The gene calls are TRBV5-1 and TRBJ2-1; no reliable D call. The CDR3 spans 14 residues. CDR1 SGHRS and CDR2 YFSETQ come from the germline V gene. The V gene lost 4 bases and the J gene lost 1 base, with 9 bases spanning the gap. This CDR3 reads CASSREPSYNEQFF. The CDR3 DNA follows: TGCGCCAGCAGCAGGGAACCTTCCTACAATGAGCAGTTCTTC.

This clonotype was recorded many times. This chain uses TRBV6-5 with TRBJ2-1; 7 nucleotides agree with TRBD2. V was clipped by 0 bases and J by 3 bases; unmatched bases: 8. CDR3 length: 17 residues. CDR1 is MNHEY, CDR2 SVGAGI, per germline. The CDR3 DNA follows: TGTGCCAGCAGTTACTCGCTGGCGGGGGAAATCTACAATGAGCAGTTCTTC. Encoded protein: CASSYSLAGEIYNEQFF.

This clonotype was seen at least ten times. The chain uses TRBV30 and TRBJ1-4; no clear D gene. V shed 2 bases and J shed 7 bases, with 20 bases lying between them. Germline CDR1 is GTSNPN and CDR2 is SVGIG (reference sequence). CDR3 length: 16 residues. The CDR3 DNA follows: TGTGCCTGGAGTTTTGGTGGACCCTCGTTGGGTGAAAAACTGTTTTTT. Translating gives CAWSFGGPSLGEKLFF.

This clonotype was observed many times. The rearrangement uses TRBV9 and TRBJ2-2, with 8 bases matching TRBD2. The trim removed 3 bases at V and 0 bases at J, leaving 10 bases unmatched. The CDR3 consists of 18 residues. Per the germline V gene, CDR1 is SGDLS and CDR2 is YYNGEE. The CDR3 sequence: CASSAPPRGGTNTGELFF. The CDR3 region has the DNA TGTGCCAGCAGCGCCCCACCCCGGGGGGGAACGAACACCGGGGAGCTGTTTTTT.

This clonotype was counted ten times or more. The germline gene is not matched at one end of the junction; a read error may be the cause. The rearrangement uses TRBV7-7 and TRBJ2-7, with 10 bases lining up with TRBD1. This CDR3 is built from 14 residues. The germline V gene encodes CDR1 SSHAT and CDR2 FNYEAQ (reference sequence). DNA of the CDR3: TGTGCTAGCAGCTTGGGGGACAGGGGCTACGAGCAGTACTTC. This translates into CASSLGDRGYEQYF.

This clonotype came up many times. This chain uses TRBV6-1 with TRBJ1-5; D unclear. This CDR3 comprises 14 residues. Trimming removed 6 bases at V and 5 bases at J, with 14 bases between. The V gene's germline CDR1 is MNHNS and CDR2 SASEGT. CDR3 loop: CASRPSDIYQPQHF. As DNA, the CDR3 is TGTGCCAGCAGGCCGTCAGACATATATCAGCCCCAGCATTTT.

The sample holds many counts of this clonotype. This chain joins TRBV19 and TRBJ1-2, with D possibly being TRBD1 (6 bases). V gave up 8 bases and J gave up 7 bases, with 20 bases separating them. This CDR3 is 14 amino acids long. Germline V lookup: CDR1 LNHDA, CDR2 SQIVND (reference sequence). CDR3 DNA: TGTGCCAGTTCCCATCCGACAGGATTGGTTGGCTACACCTTC. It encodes CASSHPTGLVGYTF.